Shown below are 26 T cell receptor beta chains from a single sample sequenced in a study of T cell changes during pregnancy in multiple sclerosis. The method was immunoSEQ multiplex PCR; TCRdb's version includes in-frame clones alone and lacks a portion of them. The table lists some 49,000 clones, around 91% of them singletons. The sequencing used peripheral blood, collected after pregnancy. Receptor source: a female donor in good health, enrolled as a control in a pregnancy study.

This clone was seen once. The chain combines TRBV4-3 with TRBJ2-2, with no clear D. Per the germline V gene, CDR1 is LGHNA and CDR2 is YSLEER. V gave up 4 bases and J gave up 6 bases, with 15 bases separating them. The CDR3 has 15 amino acids. The CDR3 DNA reads TGCGCCAGCAGCCCGCGAGCAGGAATCGCCGGGGAGCTGTTTTTT. This encodes CASSPRAGIAGELFF.

The gene calls are TRBV7-9 and TRBJ2-1; 9 nucleotides align to TRBD1. The V and J ends lost 4 bases and 2 bases, in that order; junction bases with no gene match: 3. Germline V lookup: CDR1 SEHNR, CDR2 FQNEAQ (reference sequence). This CDR3 region has 15 residues. The CDR3 DNA sequence: TGTGCCAGCAGCTCCGGGACAGGGCCCTACAATGAGCAGTTCTTC. Its protein product is CASSSGTGPYNEQFF. Using reference TRBV7-9 and TRBJ2-1 for the parts outside the CDR3, the full variable domain is DTGVSQNPRHKITKRGQNVTFRCDPISEHNRLYWYRQTLGQGPEFLTYFQNEAQLEKSRLLSDRFSAERPKGSFSTLEIQRTEQGDSAMYLCASSSGTGPYNEQFFGPGTRLTVL.

This clone occurred a few times. This chain connects TRBV7-2 to TRBJ1-5; 7 bases agree with TRBD1. This CDR3 is built from 15 residues. From germline, CDR1 is SGHTA and CDR2 FQGNSA. The V gene end was trimmed by 2 bases and the J gene end by 5 bases; junction bases not matched to a gene: 6. CDR3 sequence: CASSLRQGGYQPQHF. As DNA, the CDR3 is TGTGCCAGCAGCTTAAGACAGGGTGGGTATCAGCCCCAGCATTTT.

V gene TRBV7-3 combines with J gene TRBJ2-2; 7 bases agree with TRBD1. J was trimmed by 5 bases and V by 6 bases; bases with no gene match: 3. Looked up from germline, CDR1 is SGHTA and CDR2 is FQGTGA. The CDR3 sequence is 13 residues long. The chain's CDR3 is CASRLTGTGELFF. The DNA for the CDR3 is TGTGCCAGCAGGCTGACAGGGACCGGGGAGCTGTTTTTT. The entire variable domain, with the rest obtained from reference TRBV7-3 and TRBJ2-2, is as follows: GAGVSQTPSNKVTEKGKYVELRCDPISGHTALYWYRQSLGQGPEFLIYFQGTGAADDSGLPNDRFFAVRPEGSVSTLKIQRTERGDSAVYLCASRLTGTGELFFGEGSRLTVL.

The chain combines TRBV25-1 with TRBJ2-7, with 13 bases matching TRBD2. Looked up from germline, CDR1 is MGHDK and CDR2 is SYGVNS. V shed 8 bases and J 4 bases; nucleotides not matched to a gene: 11. The CDR3 sequence is 16 residues long. CDR3 amino acids: CASALAGTSGIYEQYF. In DNA form, the CDR3 reads TGTGCCAGCGCTCTAGCCGGGACTAGCGGGATTTACGAGCAGTACTTC.

The rearrangement links TRBV28 to TRBJ2-4; 9 bases match TRBD1. CDR1 is MDHEN, CDR2 SYDVKM, per germline. V was pared by 3 bases and J by 1 base, with 4 bases of the junction left unmatched. CDR3 length: 16 residues. CDR3 protein: CASSFPDRGAKNIQYF. CDR3 bases: TGTGCCAGCAGTTTCCCGGACAGGGGTGCCAAAAACATTCAGTACTTC.

J is TRBJ2-3 and V is TRBV7-6; TRBD2 matches 7 bases. The CDR3 covers 16 residues. Germline values: CDR1 SGHVS, CDR2 FNYEAQ. V lost 2 bases to trimming and J lost 0 bases; unmatched junction nucleotides: 5. In DNA, the CDR3 is TGTGCCAGCAGCTTATTTGCTAGCGGCAGCACAGATACGCAGTATTTT. This translates into CASSLFASGSTDTQYF. The full variable domain, with the rest looked up from reference TRBV7-6 and TRBJ2-3, is GAGVSQSPRYKVTKRGQDVALRCDPISGHVSLYWYRQALGQGPEFLTYFNYEAQQDKSGLPNDRFSAERPEGSISTLTIQRTEQRDSAMYRCASSLFASGSTDTQYFGPGTRLTVL.

This clone was seen a single time. The chain is built from TRBV6-4 and TRBJ2-3, with 8 bases identical to TRBD1. This CDR3 contains 16 residues. In germline, CDR1 is MRHNA, CDR2 SNTAGT. V was pared by 1 base and J by 0 bases, with 3 bases of the junction left unmatched. The CDR3 spells CASSDFGTGSTDTQYF. CDR3 bases: TGTGCCAGCAGTGACTTTGGGACAGGTAGCACAGATACGCAGTATTTT.

The chain recombines TRBV28 with TRBJ2-5, with D possibly matching TRBD2 (5 bases). Trimming stripped 7 bases from V and 3 bases from J, with 12 bases between. Germline V lookup: CDR1 MDHEN, CDR2 SYDVKM. The CDR3 is 13 residues long. The CDR3 bases are TGTGCCAGCAACACGGGAAGAGAAGAGACCCAGTACTTC. Protein product: CASNTGREETQYF. Variable domain in full (rest from reference TRBV28 and TRBJ2-5): DVKVTQSSRYLVKRTGEKVFLECVQDMDHENMFWYRQDPGLGLRLIYFSYDVKMKEKGDIPEGYSVSREKKERFSLILESASTNQTSMYLCASNTGREETQYFGPGTRLLVL.

J is TRBJ1-1 and V is TRBV30, with D perhaps matching TRBD1 (5 bases). V was clipped by 1 base and J by 4 bases, with 10 bases between them. Looked up from germline, CDR1 is GTSNPN and CDR2 is SVGIG (reference sequence). The CDR3 consists of 13 residues. CDR3 DNA sequence: TGTGCCTGGAGTGAGCAGGGTGGCACTGAAGCTTTCTTT. It translates to CAWSEQGGTEAFF.

The chain uses TRBV7-2 and TRBJ2-6, with D possibly TRBD2 on 5 matching bases. The V gene lost 5 bases and the J gene lost 4 bases, with 18 bases spanning the gap. The CDR3 runs 17 residues. The germline gives CDR1 SGHTA, CDR2 FQGNSA. CDR3 DNA: TGTGCCAGCAGCCTTAGCGCCTTTGGGGTCGGGGCCAACGTCCTGACTTTC. Protein product: CASSLSAFGVGANVLTF. Supplemented by reference TRBV7-2 and TRBJ2-6, the full variable domain reads GAGVSQSPSNKVTEKGKDVELRCDPISGHTALYWYRQSLGQGLEFLIYFQGNSAPDKSGLPSDRFSAERTGGSVSTLTIQRTQQEDSAVYLCASSLSAFGVGANVLTFGAGSRLTVL.

The chain combines TRBV9 with TRBJ2-1, with 7 bases fitting TRBD2. The CDR3 is made up of 16 amino acids. V lost 0 bases to trimming and J lost 3 bases; unmatched junction nucleotides: 6. The germline CDR1 and CDR2 sequences are SGDLS and YYNGEE. CDR3 sequence: CASSVGGGVYYNEQFF. For the CDR3, the DNA is TGTGCCAGCAGCGTAGGCGGGGGAGTCTACTACAATGAGCAGTTCTTC.

The sample holds one count of this clone. This sequence joins TRBV6-4 and TRBJ2-7, with 9 nucleotides matching TRBD1. This CDR3 has 14 residues. CDR1 and CDR2 (germline): MRHNA, SNTAGT. With 5 bases clipped from V and 2 bases from J, the junction kept 4 bases outside the gene matches. In nucleotides, the CDR3 is TGTGCCAGCAGTAGACAGGGGGTTGCCTACGAGCAGTACTTC. This codes for CASSRQGVAYEQYF.

The chain recombines TRBV5-1 with TRBJ1-1; 9 bases are shared with TRBD1. Germline CDR1 reads SGHRS; CDR2 reads YFSETQ. The J segment lost 6 bases and the V segment lost 3 bases, leaving 9 bases of the junction unmatched. There are 15 residues in the CDR3. CDR3: CASSSRTGGMAEAFF. The CDR3 DNA sequence: TGCGCCAGCAGCTCCCGAACAGGGGGCATGGCTGAAGCTTTCTTT.

The chain links TRBV11-2 to TRBJ2-5; a possible D gene is TRBD1 (5 bases). V gave up 2 bases and J gave up 7 bases, with 17 bases separating them. CDR1 is SGHAT and CDR2 is FQNNGV in the germline V gene. The CDR3 extends over 15 amino acids. CDR3 nucleotides: TGTGCCAGCAGCTTAAAGGCAGGGTCGATGGGGACCCAGTACTTC. It specifies CASSLKAGSMGTQYF.

The chain recombines TRBV10-3 with TRBJ2-5; 7 positions agree with TRBD1. Germline lookup yields CDR1 ENHRY and CDR2 SYGVKD. With 8 bases clipped from V and 1 base from J, the junction kept 1 base outside the gene matches. The CDR3 extends over 12 amino acids. The CDR3 sequence: CAIRDSQETQYF. In nucleotides, the CDR3 is TGTGCCATCCGGGACAGCCAAGAGACCCAGTACTTC.

CDR3: CASSPWGGKRASGELFF. The DNA for the CDR3 is TGTGCCAGCAGCCCCTGGGGGGGCAAAAGGGCCTCCGGGGAGCTGTTTTTT. The chain has TRBV5-6 and TRBJ2-2; TRBD2 might be the D (7 bases). Trimming took off 4 bases at V and 6 bases at J, with 22 bases between the two ends. The CDR3 contains 17 residues. Germline assignment: CDR1 SGHDT and CDR2 YYEEEE. Looking up the rest from reference TRBV5-6 and TRBJ2-2 gives the full variable domain: DAGVTQSPTHLIKTRGQQVTLRCSPKSGHDTVSWYQQALGQGPQFIFQYYEEEERQRGNFPDRFSGHQFPNYSSELNVNALLLGDSALYLCASSPWGGKRASGELFFGEGSRLTVL.

The rearrangement links TRBV28 to TRBJ2-5; 8 positions agree with TRBD1. The CDR3 is 14 residues long. Trimming removed 5 bases from V and 5 bases from J; junction bases left unmatched: 7. Germline assignment: CDR1 MDHEN and CDR2 SYDVKM. DNA for the CDR3: TGTGCCAGCAGTCACGGACAGGGCCGGGAGACCCAGTACTTC. It encodes CASSHGQGRETQYF. Using reference TRBV28 and TRBJ2-5 for the parts outside the CDR3, the full variable domain is DVKVTQSSRYLVKRTGEKVFLECVQDMDHENMFWYRQDPGLGLRLIYFSYDVKMKEKGDIPEGYSVSREKKERFSLILESASTNQTSMYLCASSHGQGRETQYFGPGTRLLVL.

The gene calls are TRBV28 and TRBJ1-1; a possible D gene is TRBD1 (5 bases). Trimming left V 8 bases short and J 5 bases short, with 12 bases between. The length of the CDR3 is 12 residues. Germline V CDR1 and CDR2: MDHEN, SYDVKM. This CDR3 is CASAIGGTEAFF. For the CDR3, the DNA is TGTGCCAGCGCGATCGGGGGAACTGAAGCTTTCTTT. Complete variable domain (other parts from reference TRBV28 and TRBJ1-1): DVKVTQSSRYLVKRTGEKVFLECVQDMDHENMFWYRQDPGLGLRLIYFSYDVKMKEKGDIPEGYSVSREKKERFSLILESASTNQTSMYLCASAIGGTEAFFGQGTRLTVV.

The chain has TRBV7-3 and TRBJ1-2; 12 positions agree with TRBD1. The CDR3 totals 17 residues. Germline loops: CDR1 SGHTA, CDR2 FQGTGA. The trim removed 5 bases at V and 1 base at J, leaving 8 bases unmatched. CDR3 sequence: CASSLGQGALFNYGYTF. The CDR3 nucleotides read TGTGCCAGCAGCCTGGGACAGGGGGCTCTTTTTAACTATGGCTACACCTTC.

V usage is TRBV6-5 and J usage is TRBJ2-7; possibly TRBD1 for D (5 bases). The germline CDR1 and CDR2 sequences are MNHEY and SVGAGI. The V and J ends lost 7 bases and 11 bases respectively, with 15 bases between them. The CDR3 has 11 amino acids. The CDR3 nucleotides are TGTGCCAGCACCGACAGAGGCTGGGAGTACTTC. Its translation: CASTDRGWEYF.

In this sample, this clone turned up a few times. The chain is built from TRBV9 and TRBJ1-6; TRBD1 aligns across 9 bases. Germline V CDR1 and CDR2: SGDLS, YYNGEE. The CDR3 sequence is 15 residues long. The trim removed 3 bases at V and 10 bases at J, leaving 8 bases unmatched. CDR3 amino acids: CASSEAGQGYSPLHF. Here the CDR3 DNA reads TGTGCCAGCAGCGAGGCCGGACAGGGGTACTCACCCCTCCACTTT. Full variable domain (missing parts from reference TRBV9 and TRBJ1-6): DSGVTQTPKHLITATGQRVTLRCSPRSGDLSVYWYQQSLDQGLQFLIQYYNGEERAKGNILERFSAQQFPDLHSELNLSSLELGDSALYFCASSEAGQGYSPLHFGNGTRLTVT.

Details on this clone: Mismatch with germline at one junction end may stem from a read error. This chain links TRBV23-1 with TRBJ2-1, with TRBD1 identical over 7 bases. TRBV23-1 is recorded as an ORF, its role being uncertain. The CDR3 consists of 15 residues. DNA for the CDR3: TGCGCCAGCAGCGGCGACTCCGGGACAGAAAATGGGCAGTTCTTC. Translated, it gives CASSGDSGTENGQFF.

This clone was seen only once. The chain links TRBV9 to TRBJ2-2, with D unresolved. V lost 0 bases, J lost 7 bases, and 4 bases lay in between. Germline loops: CDR1 SGDLS, CDR2 YYNGEE. The CDR3 has 12 amino acids. The CDR3 loop reads CASSVDNGELFF. CDR3 in DNA: TGTGCCAGCAGCGTAGATAACGGGGAGCTGTTTTTT.

The CDR3 bases are TGTGCCAGCAGTAATCCCGGACAGGATAGCACAGATACGCAGTATTTT. Protein sequence: CASSNPGQDSTDTQYF. The V gene is TRBV27, the J gene TRBJ2-3, with 7 bases lining up with TRBD1. Germline CDR1 is MNHEY and CDR2 is SMNVEV (reference sequence). There are 16 residues in the CDR3. The V segment lost 5 bases and the J segment 0 bases; nucleotides outside the gene matches: 8.

This clone showed up just once. The rearrangement uses TRBV25-1 and TRBJ2-7, with TRBD1 as a possible D gene (6 bases). The CDR3 has 13 amino acids. Trimming took off 6 bases at V and 4 bases at J, with 13 bases between the two ends. Germline assignment: CDR1 MGHDK and CDR2 SYGVNS. This CDR3 reads CASRLTGNYEQYF. For the CDR3, the DNA is TGTGCCAGCAGACTTACAGGGAATTACGAGCAGTACTTC.